Below, 5 T cell receptor beta chains from the same sample are listed, as sequenced in a study of cytotoxic CD8 clonotypes in ibrutinib-treated CLL. Method: immunoSEQ multiplex PCR; TCRdb's copy keeps in-frame clones and lacks some. Here the sample spans approximately 210,000 clones, approximately 72% being singletons. The sample here was PBMCs, taken after 24 months of ibrutinib treatment. Receptors were obtained from a human donor with chronic lymphocytic leukemia.

This clone was picked up a small number of times. The chain combines TRBV19 with TRBJ2-1; 15 nucleotides align to TRBD2. The CDR3 is 17 residues long. V lost 3 bases to trimming and J lost 2 bases; unmatched junction nucleotides: 2. CDR1 and CDR2 from the germline V gene are LNHDA and SQIVND (reference sequence). CDR3 protein: CASSMGLAGGAYNEQFF. The CDR3 DNA reads as TGTGCCAGTAGTATGGGACTAGCGGGAGGCGCCTACAATGAGCAGTTCTTC.

The chain uses TRBV27 and TRBJ2-3; D ambiguous. Germline V CDR1 and CDR2: MNHEY, SMNVEV (reference sequence). The CDR3 extends over 12 amino acids. Trimming removed 6 bases at V and 4 bases at J, with 8 bases between. In nucleotides, the CDR3 is TGTGCCAGCAGCAATGTGGCAGATACGCAGTATTTT. Translated, it gives CASSNVADTQYF.

The chain joins TRBV18 to TRBJ1-1, with 10 bases lining up with TRBD1. Trimming removed 4 bases from V and 3 bases from J; junction bases left unmatched: 5. Germline V gene sequence: CDR1 KGHSH, CDR2 LQKENI. The CDR3 runs 15 residues. The CDR3 loop is CASSLMTGGYTEAFF. The DNA for the CDR3 is TGTGCCAGCTCACTAATGACAGGGGGCTACACTGAAGCTTTCTTT.

This sequence joins TRBV11-3 and TRBJ2-1; D ambiguous. The CDR3 spans 13 residues. V was shortened by 3 bases and J by 4 bases, with 7 bases between the two germline ends. From germline, CDR1 is SGHNT and CDR2 YENEEA. The CDR3, as DNA: TGTGCCAGCAGCTTGGAGAGGTACAATGAGCAGTTCTTC. Its translation: CASSLERYNEQFF.

This clone was seen more than once but under ten times. The chain is built from TRBV11-3 and TRBJ1-5; 9 bases fit TRBD1. Trimming cost V 4 bases and J 4 bases; bases outside gene matches: 8. Germline V gene lookup returns CDR1 SGHNT and CDR2 YENEEA. The CDR3 has 16 residues. The CDR3 sequence: CASSCDRGRLNQPQHF. The CDR3 DNA reads as TGTGCCAGCAGCTGTGACAGGGGGAGACTTAATCAGCCCCAGCATTTT.